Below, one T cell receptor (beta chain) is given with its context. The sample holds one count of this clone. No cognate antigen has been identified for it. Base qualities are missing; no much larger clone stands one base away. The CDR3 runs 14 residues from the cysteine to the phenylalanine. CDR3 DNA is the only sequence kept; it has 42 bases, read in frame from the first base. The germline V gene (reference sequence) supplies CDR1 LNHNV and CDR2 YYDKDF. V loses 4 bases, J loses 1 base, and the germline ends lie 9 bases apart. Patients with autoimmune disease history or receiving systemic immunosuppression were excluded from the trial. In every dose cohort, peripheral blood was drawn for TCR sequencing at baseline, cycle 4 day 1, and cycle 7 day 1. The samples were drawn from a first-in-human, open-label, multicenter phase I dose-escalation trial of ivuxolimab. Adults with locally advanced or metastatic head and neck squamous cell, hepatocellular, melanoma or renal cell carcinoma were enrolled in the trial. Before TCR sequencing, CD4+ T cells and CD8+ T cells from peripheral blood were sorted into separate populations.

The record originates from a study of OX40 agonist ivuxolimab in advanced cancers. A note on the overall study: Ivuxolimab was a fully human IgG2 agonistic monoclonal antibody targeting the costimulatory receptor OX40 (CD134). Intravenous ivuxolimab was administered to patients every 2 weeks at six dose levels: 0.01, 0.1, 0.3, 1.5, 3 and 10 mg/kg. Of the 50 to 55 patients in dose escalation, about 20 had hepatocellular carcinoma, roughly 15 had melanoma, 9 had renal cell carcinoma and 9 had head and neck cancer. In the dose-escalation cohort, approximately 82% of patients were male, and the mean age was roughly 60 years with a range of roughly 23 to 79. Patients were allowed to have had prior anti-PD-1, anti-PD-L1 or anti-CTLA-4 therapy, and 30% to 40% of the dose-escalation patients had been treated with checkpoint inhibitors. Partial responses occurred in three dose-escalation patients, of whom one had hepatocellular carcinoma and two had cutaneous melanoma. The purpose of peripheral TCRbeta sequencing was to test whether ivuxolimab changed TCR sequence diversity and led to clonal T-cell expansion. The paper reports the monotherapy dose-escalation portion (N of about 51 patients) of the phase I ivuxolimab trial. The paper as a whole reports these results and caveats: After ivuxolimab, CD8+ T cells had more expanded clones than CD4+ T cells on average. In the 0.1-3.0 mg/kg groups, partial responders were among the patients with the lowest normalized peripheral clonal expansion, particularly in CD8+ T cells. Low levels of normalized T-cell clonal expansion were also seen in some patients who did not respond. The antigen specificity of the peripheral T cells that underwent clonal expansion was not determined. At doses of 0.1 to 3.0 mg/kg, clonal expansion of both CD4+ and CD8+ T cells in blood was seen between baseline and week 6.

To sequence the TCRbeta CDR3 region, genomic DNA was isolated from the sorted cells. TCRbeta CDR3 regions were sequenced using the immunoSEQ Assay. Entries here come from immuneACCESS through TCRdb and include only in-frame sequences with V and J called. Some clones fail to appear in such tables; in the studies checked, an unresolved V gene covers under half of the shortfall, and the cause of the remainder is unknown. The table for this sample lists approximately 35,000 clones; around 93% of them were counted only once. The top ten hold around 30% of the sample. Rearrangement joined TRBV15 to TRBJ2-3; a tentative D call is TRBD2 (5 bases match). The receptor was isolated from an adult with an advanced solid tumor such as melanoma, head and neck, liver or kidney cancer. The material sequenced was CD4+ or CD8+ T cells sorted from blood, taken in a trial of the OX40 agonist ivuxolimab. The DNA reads TGTGCCACCAGCATCGAGGGCCGCACAGATACGCAGTATTTT. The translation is CATSIEGRTDTQYF.